The 20 T cell receptor beta chains given below trace back to one sample, sequenced in a study of technical replicates of blood from a few donors. Assay: immunoSEQ multiplex PCR; the TCRdb copy retains only in-frame clones and omits some. Among 55,000 to 75,000 clones listed, more than 75% were seen once. Sequenced input: PBMCs. The receptors were gathered from a human donor in good health. Some clones in this sample may be carry-over from other donors' samples.

This chain links TRBV29-1 with TRBJ2-6, with TRBD1 as a possible D gene (5 bases). Deletions cut 4 bases from V and 3 bases from J, with 10 bases between. CDR3 length: 14 residues. From germline, CDR1 is SQVTM and CDR2 ANQGSEA. The CDR3 nucleotides are TGCAGCGTTGGACAGTCAGGTGGGGCCAACGTCCTGACTTTC. Translating gives CSVGQSGGANVLTF.

The gene calls are TRBV9 and TRBJ2-1; the D gene is possibly TRBD1 (6 bases). Trimming removed 4 bases from V and 8 bases from J, with 13 bases in between. CDR3 length: 13 residues. Germline V gene lookup returns CDR1 SGDLS and CDR2 YYNGEE. As DNA, the CDR3 is TGTGCCAGCAGCCTCTCAGGGGTCGATGAGCAGTTCTTC. Protein: CASSLSGVDEQFF.

V and J are TRBV9 and TRBJ2-1; tentatively, D is TRBD1 (6 bases). The CDR3 has 18 residues. Germline V gene data show CDR1 as SGDLS and CDR2 as YYNGEE. Trimming shortened V by 2 bases and J by 2 bases, and 20 bases separated the two germline ends. Here the CDR3 DNA reads TGTGCCAGCAGCGTTATCAAAAGGAGAGACAGGCCCTACAATGAGCAGTTCTTC. As protein: CASSVIKRRDRPYNEQFF.

The chain has TRBV5-1 and TRBJ2-7; TRBD1 aligns across 10 bases. V was pared by 2 bases and J by 3 bases, with 8 bases of the junction left unmatched. Looked up from germline, CDR1 is SGHRS and CDR2 is YFSETQ. This CDR3 contains 16 residues. CDR3: CASSLNRDRGLYEQYF. DNA for the CDR3: TGCGCCAGCAGCTTAAACCGGGACAGGGGACTCTACGAGCAGTACTTC. The entire variable domain, with the rest obtained from reference TRBV5-1 and TRBJ2-7, is as follows: KAGVTQTPRYLIKTRGQQVTLSCSPISGHRSVSWYQQTPGQGLQFLFEYFSETQRNKGNFPGRFSGRQFSNSRSEMNVSTLELGDSALYLCASSLNRDRGLYEQYFGPGTRLTVT.

The chain employs TRBV18 and TRBJ2-2; the match to TRBD2 covers 13 bases. The CDR3 covers 17 residues. Germline V CDR1 and CDR2: KGHSH, LQKENI. J lost 6 bases, V lost 1 base, and 5 bases had no gene match. This CDR3 is CASSPRTSGGGPGELFF. The DNA of the CDR3 is TGTGCCAGCTCACCACGGACTAGCGGGGGAGGTCCCGGGGAGCTGTTTTTT.

The rearrangement links TRBV19 to TRBJ2-7; weak D call: TRBD1 (5 bases). Trimming removed 10 bases from V and 4 bases from J, with 20 bases in between. Germline lookup yields CDR1 LNHDA and CDR2 SQIVND (reference sequence). This CDR3 region has 14 residues. The CDR3 DNA reads TGTGCCACCACAAGGGGTGGAGCAGAATACGAGCAGTACTTC. This gives the protein CATTRGGAEYEQYF.

The V gene is TRBV15, the J gene TRBJ1-6; TRBD1 agrees at 9 bases. Germline CDR1 is LNHNV and CDR2 is YYDKDF (reference sequence). Germline trimming cut 0 bases from V and 10 bases from J; bases unmatched to any gene: 4. There are 15 residues in the CDR3. The CDR3 region is CATSREGQGGSPLHF. The CDR3 DNA reads TGTGCCACCAGCAGAGAGGGACAGGGAGGGTCACCCCTCCACTTT.

The chain combines TRBV5-6 with TRBJ1-5, with D perhaps matching TRBD1 (5 bases). This CDR3 spans 15 amino acids. In germline, CDR1 is SGHDT, CDR2 YYEEEE. Trimming removed 3 bases at V and 3 bases at J, with 13 bases between. CDR3 sequence reads: CASSSLGLINQPQHF. In nucleotides, the CDR3 is TGTGCCAGCAGCTCCCTGGGGCTAATCAATCAGCCCCAGCATTTT.

This clone was seen more than once but under ten times. The V and J genes are TRBV2 and TRBJ2-1, with 8 bases aligning to TRBD1. The CDR3 has 16 residues. V lost 0 bases to trimming and J lost 3 bases; unmatched junction nucleotides: 4. Germline CDR1 and CDR2: SNHLY and FYNNEI. The CDR3 nucleotides read TGTGCCAGCAGTGAAGCCTACGACAGGGGCTACAATGAGCAGTTCTTC. Its protein product is CASSEAYDRGYNEQFF.

This chain joins TRBV27 and TRBJ2-6; 8 bases line up with TRBD2. J was trimmed by 4 bases and V by 5 bases; bases with no gene match: 7. Germline CDR1 is MNHEY and CDR2 is SMNVEV (reference sequence). The CDR3 sequence is 16 residues long. DNA for the CDR3: TGTGCCAGCAGTCCGAGGCGGGGGGACGGGGCCAACGTCCTGACTTTC. Protein sequence: CASSPRRGDGANVLTF.

The chain is built from TRBV6-5 and TRBJ1-1; 7 bases fit TRBD1. CDR3 size: 15 residues. Germline V gene lookup returns CDR1 MNHEY and CDR2 SVGAGI. V dropped 4 bases and J dropped 6; count of bases not matched to a gene: 11. The CDR3 region is CASSLTDRAGPEAFF. The DNA of the CDR3 is TGTGCCAGCAGTTTAACCGACAGGGCCGGGCCTGAAGCTTTCTTT.

The genes are TRBV2 and TRBJ1-5, with TRBD1 matching over 8 bases. Germline CDR1 is SNHLY and CDR2 is FYNNEI. The CDR3 length is 14 residues. J lost 5 bases, V lost 6 bases, and 6 bases had no gene match. The CDR3 nucleotides read TGTGCCAGCAGGGGAAGGACAGGGTATCAGCCCCAGCATTTT. Its protein is CASRGRTGYQPQHF.

The chain links TRBV7-3 to TRBJ2-1; 9 bases are a match to TRBD2. V was pared by 4 bases and J by 5 bases, with 3 bases of the junction left unmatched. The CDR3 consists of 14 residues. Germline V lookup: CDR1 SGHTA, CDR2 FQGTGA. CDR3 sequence (DNA): TGTGCCAGCAGCTGGACTAGCGCCAACAATGAGCAGTTCTTC. Encoded protein: CASSWTSANNEQFF.

The chain uses TRBV6-4 and TRBJ1-1; a possible D gene is TRBD1 (6 bases). The CDR3 is 13 amino acids. Looked up from germline, CDR1 is MRHNA and CDR2 is SNTAGT. Between the trimmed V and J ends, which lost 5 bases and 7 bases, there was a span of 14 bases. The CDR3 loop reads CASSPTGIGEAFF. CDR3 bases: TGTGCCAGCAGTCCCACAGGGATAGGTGAAGCTTTCTTT.

The V call is TRBV19, the J call TRBJ1-6; no clear D gene. The V end was cut by 1 base, the J end by 2 bases, with 12 bases between. The CDR3 extends over 17 amino acids. CDR1 is LNHDA and CDR2 is SQIVND in the germline V gene (reference sequence). CDR3 amino acids: CASSIAGGYTYNSPLHF. Written as DNA, the CDR3 is TGTGCCAGTAGTATAGCGGGAGGGTACACCTATAATTCACCCCTCCACTTT.

The V call is TRBV7-9, the J call TRBJ1-1; D unclear. The CDR3 extends over 16 amino acids. Deletions cut 0 bases from V and 2 bases from J, with 13 bases between. CDR1 SEHNR and CDR2 FQNEAQ come from the germline V gene (reference sequence). CDR3 residues: CASSLASPGGNTEAFF. Written as DNA, the CDR3 is TGTGCCAGCAGCTTAGCGTCGCCAGGAGGAAACACTGAAGCTTTCTTT.

The V gene is TRBV7-9, the J gene TRBJ2-1, with TRBD1 identical over 9 bases. J gave up 4 bases and V 7 bases, and 8 bases lay outside the gene matches. The germline CDR1 and CDR2 sequences are SEHNR and FQNEAQ (reference sequence). The CDR3 is 15 amino acids. The CDR3 sequence: CASTGGTGTYNEQFF. The CDR3 nucleotides read TGTGCCAGCACCGGGGGGACAGGGACTTACAATGAGCAGTTCTTC.

This rearrangement joins TRBV7-2 to TRBJ2-5, with a tentative D call TRBD1 (5 bases). Germline values: CDR1 SGHTA, CDR2 FQGNSA. The CDR3 loop spans 13 amino acids. V gave up 4 bases and J gave up 5 bases, with 11 bases separating them. For the CDR3, the DNA is TGTGCCAGCAGCTCCAGGGTCCGCGAGACCCAGTACTTC. It yields the protein CASSSRVRETQYF.

The chain joins TRBV6-5 to TRBJ2-5; TRBD1 matches 9 bases. Unmatched junction bases numbered 8, after V lost 6 bases and J lost 3 bases. Per the germline V gene, CDR1 is MNHEY and CDR2 is SVGAGI. The CDR3 consists of 15 residues. The CDR3 protein is CASSRDRDREETQYF. CDR3 coding DNA: TGTGCCAGCAGCCGCGACCGGGACAGGGAAGAGACCCAGTACTTC.

J is TRBJ1-5 and V is TRBV30; maybe TRBD1 (5 bases). The CDR3 is 16 residues long. Germline V gene sequence: CDR1 GTSNPN, CDR2 SVGIG (reference sequence). V lost 0 bases and J 6 bases, leaving 18 bases between the germline ends. The CDR3 loop reads CAWSVGVGRLGQPQHF. The CDR3, as DNA: TGTGCCTGGAGTGTAGGGGTGGGCAGGCTGGGTCAGCCCCAGCATTTT. Filled out from reference TRBV30 and TRBJ1-5, the complete variable domain reads SQTIHQWPATLVQPVGSPLSLECTVEGTSNPNLYWYRQAAGRGLQLLFYSVGIGQISSEVPQNLSASRPQDRQFILSSKKLLLSDSGFYLCAWSVGVGRLGQPQHFGDGTRLSIL.